Below, 32 T cell receptor beta chains from the same sample are listed, as sequenced in a study of OX40 agonist ivuxolimab in advanced cancers. TCRdb's copy holds only in-frame clones and misses some; the assay was immunoSEQ multiplex PCR. The sample lists about 57,000 clones; about 85% were seen once. The input for sequencing was CD4+ or CD8+ T cells sorted from blood, taken in a trial of the OX40 agonist ivuxolimab. The receptor set was obtained from an adult with an advanced solid tumor such as melanoma, head and neck, liver or kidney cancer.

The rearrangement joins TRBV27 to TRBJ2-1; the D is unclear. CDR1 MNHEY and CDR2 SMNVEV come from the germline V gene (reference sequence). Deletions cut 7 bases from V and 1 base from J, with 11 bases between. The CDR3 is 14 amino acids. CDR3 bases: TGTGCCAGCAAAAGGGTGGAATCCTACAATGAGCAGTTCTTC. Amino acid sequence: CASKRVESYNEQFF.

This chain uses TRBV30 with TRBJ1-5; D gene unclear. The CDR3 runs to 15 residues. Germline V gene lookup returns CDR1 GTSNPN and CDR2 SVGIG (reference sequence). V lost 2 bases and J 4 bases, leaving 15 bases between the germline ends. The CDR3 sequence: CAWSIGRHSNQPQHF. CDR3 coding DNA: TGTGCCTGGAGTATCGGACGGCATTCAAATCAGCCCCAGCATTTT.

The V call is TRBV30, the J call TRBJ1-3, with 7 bases fitting TRBD1. The CDR3 sequence is 15 residues long. Germline assignment: CDR1 GTSNPN and CDR2 SVGIG (reference sequence). Trimming took 3 bases from V and 1 from J; bases not matched to a gene: 6. The CDR3 coding sequence is TGTGCCTGGAGACTTGCAGGGGGTTCTGGAAACACCATATATTTT. Its translation: CAWRLAGGSGNTIYF.

This sequence joins TRBV10-3 and TRBJ1-1; a weak D match, TRBD1 (6 bases). Germline V lookup: CDR1 ENHRY, CDR2 SYGVKD. Trimming removed 0 bases at V and 3 bases at J, with 11 bases between. This CDR3 contains 15 residues. This CDR3 is CAISESRGVDTEAFF. CDR3 nucleotide sequence: TGTGCCATCAGTGAGTCGAGGGGGGTTGACACTGAAGCTTTCTTT.

The genes are TRBV29-1 and TRBJ2-7, with D maybe TRBD2 (5 bases). This CDR3 is 12 amino acids long. V was pared by 0 bases and J by 6 bases, with 9 bases between. Per germline, CDR1 SQVTM and CDR2 ANQGSEA. The CDR3 nucleotides are TGCAGCGTTGAAGAACCAGGAGGCGAGCAGTACTTC. Encoded protein: CSVEEPGGEQYF.

V and J are TRBV28 and TRBJ2-1; 10 bases match TRBD1. The CDR3 length is 15 residues. Trimming took 7 bases from V and 2 from J; bases not matched to a gene: 5. CDR1 MDHEN and CDR2 SYDVKM come from the germline V gene. The CDR3 spells CASTKTGGAYNEQFF. The CDR3 DNA is TGTGCCAGCACCAAGACAGGGGGCGCCTACAATGAGCAGTTCTTC. The whole variable domain, remainder taken from reference TRBV28 and TRBJ2-1, is DVKVTQSSRYLVKRTGEKVFLECVQDMDHENMFWYRQDPGLGLRLIYFSYDVKMKEKGDIPEGYSVSREKKERFSLILESASTNQTSMYLCASTKTGGAYNEQFFGPGTRLTVL.

This chain uses TRBV10-3 with TRBJ2-5, with 12 bases lining up with TRBD1. The CDR3 has 15 amino acids. Germline assignment: CDR1 ENHRY and CDR2 SYGVKD. With V trimmed by 5 bases and J by 4 bases, 5 bases remained unmatched. The CDR3 loop reads CAISPGQGATETQYF. The DNA of the CDR3 is TGTGCCATCAGTCCGGGACAGGGGGCAACAGAGACCCAGTACTTC.

The chain is built from TRBV6-6 and TRBJ1-2; no firm D call. V lost 6 bases, J lost 6 bases, and 11 bases lay in between. The germline gives CDR1 MNHNY, CDR2 SVGAGI (reference sequence). The CDR3 extends over 12 amino acids. CDR3 DNA: TGTGCCAGCAGCACAAGACGGCATGGCTACACCTTC. Encoded protein: CASSTRRHGYTF.

This rearrangement joins TRBV4-2 to TRBJ2-1, with TRBD2 matching over 9 bases. The CDR3 sequence is 17 residues long. The V segment lost 1 base and the J segment 4 bases; nucleotides outside the gene matches: 8. Germline values: CDR1 LGHNA, CDR2 YNFKEQ. Here the CDR3 reads CASSQAFLAGPYNEQFF. As DNA, the CDR3 is TGTGCCAGCAGCCAAGCCTTCCTAGCGGGGCCGTACAATGAGCAGTTCTTC.

This clone was counted a single time. The chain combines TRBV5-5 with TRBJ2-3, with 10 bases lining up with TRBD2. The CDR3 totals 15 residues. V lost 1 base to trimming and J lost 4 bases; unmatched junction nucleotides: 3. CDR1 and CDR2 (germline): SGHKS, YYEKEE (reference sequence). The CDR3: CASSLTSGVSDTQYF. The CDR3 bases are TGTGCCAGCAGCTTGACTAGCGGGGTTTCAGATACGCAGTATTTT.

The rearrangement uses TRBV7-2 and TRBJ2-7, with a weak D call TRBD2 (5 bases). Germline V lookup: CDR1 SGHTA, CDR2 FQGNSA. The CDR3 extends over 12 amino acids. V was pared by 8 bases and J by 2 bases, with 10 bases between. CDR3 DNA sequence: TGTGCCAGCTCAGGAGGAGCCTACGAGCAGTACTTC. Encoded protein: CASSGGAYEQYF.

As DNA, the CDR3 is TGTGCCAGCAGTCCACTGGATGAGCAGTTCTTC. Its protein product is CASSPLDEQFF. This sequence joins TRBV7-9 and TRBJ2-1; D not certain. V lost 6 bases and J lost 8, with 8 bases in between. Germline V lookup: CDR1 SEHNR, CDR2 FQNEAQ (reference sequence). This CDR3 is built from 11 residues.

The chain employs TRBV10-3 and TRBJ1-1, with unresolved D. Between the trimmed V and J ends, which lost 10 bases and 1 base, there was a span of 10 bases. Germline V gene lookup returns CDR1 ENHRY and CDR2 SYGVKD. The CDR3 length is 12 residues. CDR3 sequence reads: CATTTPNTEAFF. In nucleotides, the CDR3 is TGTGCCACCACGACACCGAACACTGAAGCTTTCTTT.

In this sample, this clone turned up a few times. The chain is built from TRBV7-3 and TRBJ2-2, with 8 nucleotides matching TRBD1. Germline values: CDR1 SGHTA, CDR2 FQGTGA. V trimming: 4 bases; J trimming: 1 base; junction bases outside the gene matches: 2. The CDR3 is 15 amino acids. The CDR3 loop is CASSSGGGNTGELFF. The CDR3 DNA is TGTGCCAGCAGCTCAGGGGGCGGGAACACCGGGGAGCTGTTTTTT. The whole variable domain, remainder taken from reference TRBV7-3 and TRBJ2-2, is GAGVSQTPSNKVTEKGKYVELRCDPISGHTALYWYRQSLGQGPEFLIYFQGTGAADDSGLPNDRFFAVRPEGSVSTLKIQRTERGDSAVYLCASSSGGGNTGELFFGEGSRLTVL.

The chain is built from TRBV29-1 and TRBJ2-1; TRBD1 might be the D (5 bases). Germline CDR1 and CDR2: SQVTM and ANQGSEA. The CDR3 runs 12 residues. With 1 base removed from V and 8 bases from J, the gap between germline ends came to 9 bases. DNA for the CDR3: TGCAGCGTTGAAGTGGGGCTGTATGAGCAGTTCTTC. Encoded protein: CSVEVGLYEQFF.

This sequence joins TRBV6-6 and TRBJ2-5, with 7 bases identical to TRBD1. The DNA matches TRBJ2-7 better at its end, which makes the J call doubtful. CDR3 length: 15 amino acids. Germline V gene sequence: CDR1 MNHNY, CDR2 SVGAGI (reference sequence). The CDR3 sequence: CASSSPGQTSYEQYF. CDR3 coding DNA: TGTGCCAGCAGTTCCCCGGGACAGACCTCCTACGAGCAGTACTTC.

This chain connects TRBV5-1 to TRBJ1-3; D remains unclear. This CDR3 comprises 16 residues. Between the trimmed V and J ends, which lost 2 bases and 0 bases, there was a span of 12 bases. The V gene's germline CDR1 is SGHRS and CDR2 YFSETQ. The CDR3 sequence: CASSLDGQASGNTIYF. The CDR3 region has the DNA TGCGCCAGCAGCTTAGACGGCCAGGCCTCTGGAAACACCATATATTTT.

The chain employs TRBV2 and TRBJ1-6, with 7 bases identical to TRBD1. Germline values: CDR1 SNHLY, CDR2 FYNNEI. The junction had 1 base not matched to a gene; V was cut back by 8 bases and J by 6 bases. The CDR3 spans 12 residues. The CDR3, as DNA: TGTGCCAGCGACAGGGCTAATTCACCCCTCCACTTT. Protein: CASDRANSPLHF.

The chain carries TRBV19 and TRBJ2-2; D not resolved. Germline CDR1 LNHDA, CDR2 SQIVND (reference sequence). Trimming removed 1 base from V and 1 base from J, with 7 bases in between. The CDR3 totals 15 residues. CDR3 sequence reads: CASSIGLGNTGELFF. DNA for the CDR3: TGTGCCAGTAGTATAGGGCTAGGGAACACCGGGGAGCTGTTTTTT.

The chain couples TRBV4-1 to TRBJ2-1; D is unclear. This CDR3 is 12 amino acids long. V dropped 1 base and J dropped 6 bases, with 4 bases sitting between them. Germline loops: CDR1 MGHRA, CDR2 YSYEKL. The CDR3 sequence: CASSQVGNEQFF. The CDR3 DNA is TGCGCCAGCAGCCAAGTCGGCAATGAGCAGTTCTTC.

The chain combines TRBV7-2 with TRBJ2-2, with 9 bases identical to TRBD1. This CDR3 is built from 15 residues. The germline V gene has CDR1 SGHTA and CDR2 FQGNSA. Trimming cost V 4 bases and J 3 bases; bases outside gene matches: 3. CDR3 region: CASSSGQGHTGELFF. CDR3 nucleotide sequence: TGTGCCAGCAGCTCGGGACAGGGACACACCGGGGAGCTGTTTTTT.

The chain couples TRBV28 to TRBJ2-3; 7 bases map to TRBD1. J was trimmed by 5 bases and V by 5 bases; bases with no gene match: 10. CDR3 length: 15 residues. From germline, CDR1 is MDHEN and CDR2 SYDVKM. The CDR3: CASSPGTARGDTQYF. CDR3 bases: TGTGCCAGCAGTCCCGGGACAGCACGGGGAGATACGCAGTATTTT.

This clone was found a few times. This chain uses TRBV7-2 with TRBJ2-7; weak D call: TRBD1 (6 bases). V lost 5 bases and J lost 0, with 17 bases in between. Germline V gene data show CDR1 as SGHTA and CDR2 as FQGNSA. The CDR3 is 16 amino acids. The CDR3 DNA reads as TGTGCCAGCAGCCCCAGGGGACGGATGAGCTCCTACGAGCAGTACTTC. It specifies CASSPRGRMSSYEQYF.

The chain recombines TRBV10-1 with TRBJ2-2; TRBD2 aligns across 10 bases. The CDR3 is 14 residues long. Trimming removed 4 bases from V and 4 bases from J; junction bases left unmatched: 0. In germline, CDR1 is WNHNN, CDR2 SYGVQD (reference sequence). The CDR3 region has the DNA TGCGCCAGCAGTGGGACTAGCGGCACCGGGGAGCTGTTTTTT. Amino acid sequence: CASSGTSGTGELFF.

The rearrangement links TRBV2 to TRBJ2-1; the match to TRBD1 covers 7 bases. Germline CDR1 and CDR2: SNHLY and FYNNEI. The CDR3 is made up of 14 amino acids. V trimming: 5 bases; J trimming: 7 bases; junction bases outside the gene matches: 8. CDR3 loop: CASSFRQGGNEQFF. CDR3 bases: TGTGCCAGCAGTTTCCGACAGGGCGGAAATGAGCAGTTCTTC. Combining the CDR3 with reference TRBV2 and TRBJ2-1 gives the whole variable domain EPEVTQTPSHQVTQMGQEVILRCVPISNHLYFYWYRQILGQKVEFLVSFYNNEISEKSEIFDDQFSVERPDGSNFTLKIRSTKLEDSAMYFCASSFRQGGNEQFFGPGTRLTVL.

The rearrangement links TRBV28 to TRBJ1-5, with TRBD1 matching 7 bases. Germline V gives CDR1 MDHEN, CDR2 SYDVKM. J gave up 5 bases and V 3 bases, and 7 bases lay outside the gene matches. The CDR3 length is 15 residues. DNA of the CDR3: TGTGCCAGCAGTTTGGGACAGAGTACTTATCAGCCCCAGCATTTT. Translating gives CASSLGQSTYQPQHF.

A few counts support this clone. The V call is TRBV28, the J call TRBJ2-6; D is uncertain. The length of the CDR3 is 16 residues. V was cut by 1 base and J by 0 bases, with 7 bases left in between. Germline V lookup: CDR1 MDHEN, CDR2 SYDVKM. CDR3 amino acids: CASSLSPHSGANVLTF. The CDR3 DNA sequence: TGTGCCAGCAGTTTATCTCCCCACTCTGGGGCCAACGTCCTGACTTTC.

By sample fraction, this clone is medium-sized. The chain uses TRBV7-9 and TRBJ1-4; D not resolved. The CDR3 is made up of 12 amino acids. Germline-derived CDR1 and CDR2 are SEHNR and FQNEAQ (reference sequence). The germline V and J ends were trimmed by 3 bases and 12 bases, with 11 bases remaining between them. Written as DNA, the CDR3 is TGTGCCAGCAGCTTTCCGGACGTGGAACTGTTTTTT. It yields the protein CASSFPDVELFF.

The chain carries TRBV28 and TRBJ1-5; 7 bases map to TRBD1. The CDR3 extends over 14 amino acids. V shed 6 bases and J 0 bases; nucleotides not matched to a gene: 2. Germline V CDR1 and CDR2: MDHEN, SYDVKM. CDR3 sequence reads: CASRGGVSNQPQHF. In DNA, the CDR3 is TGTGCCAGCAGAGGGGGCGTTAGCAATCAGCCCCAGCATTTT.

In this sample, this clone turned up once. The rearrangement joins TRBV9 to TRBJ2-3; 7 nucleotides match TRBD1. The CDR3 length is 16 residues. The V and J ends lost 4 bases and 0 bases, in that order; junction bases with no gene match: 8. Germline V gene data show CDR1 as SGDLS and CDR2 as YYNGEE. The CDR3 DNA reads TGTGCCAGCAGCCGGGACGAGGGGGCGAGCACAGATACGCAGTATTTT. It is translated as CASSRDEGASTDTQYF.

The gene calls are TRBV18 and TRBJ1-5; 7 nucleotides line up with TRBD1. CDR3 length: 17 amino acids. Germline-derived CDR1 and CDR2 are KGHSH and LQKENI. After removal of 3 bases from V and 2 bases from J, the junction contained 10 bases not matched to a gene. CDR3 loop: CASSPNGQEVGNQPQHF. CDR3 DNA sequence: TGTGCCAGCTCACCGAATGGACAGGAGGTCGGCAATCAGCCCCAGCATTTT.

This clone appeared a single time. The rearrangement links TRBV29-1 to TRBJ1-2; 10 nucleotides line up with TRBD1. Per germline, CDR1 SQVTM and CDR2 ANQGSEA. Trimming at V came to 7 bases and at J to 7 bases, leaving 9 bases not matched to a gene. The CDR3 consists of 13 residues. The CDR3 sequence: CSAQEGQGGGYTF. CDR3 in DNA: TGCAGCGCCCAGGAAGGACAGGGGGGTGGCTACACCTTC.